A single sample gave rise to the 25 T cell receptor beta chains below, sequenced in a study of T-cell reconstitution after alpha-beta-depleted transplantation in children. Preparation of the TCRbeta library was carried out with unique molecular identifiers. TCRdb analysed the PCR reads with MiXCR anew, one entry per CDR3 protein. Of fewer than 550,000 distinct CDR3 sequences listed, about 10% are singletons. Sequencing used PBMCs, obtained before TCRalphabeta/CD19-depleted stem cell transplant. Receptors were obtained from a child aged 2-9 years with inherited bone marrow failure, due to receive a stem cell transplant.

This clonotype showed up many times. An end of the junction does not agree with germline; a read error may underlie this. Here the CDR3 DNA reads TGTGCCAGCAGTCTGGGACTAGCGGGGGACTCCTACGAGCAGTACTTC. Its protein product is CASSLGLAGDSYEQYF. The chain recombines TRBV5-1 with TRBJ2-7; 14 positions match TRBD2. The CDR3 sequence is 16 residues long. Germline V gene sequence: CDR1 SGHRS, CDR2 YFSETQ.

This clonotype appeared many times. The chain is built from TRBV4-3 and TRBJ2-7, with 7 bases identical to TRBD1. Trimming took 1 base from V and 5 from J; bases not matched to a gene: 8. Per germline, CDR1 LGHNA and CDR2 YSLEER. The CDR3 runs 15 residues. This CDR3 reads CASSQVAQGINEQYF. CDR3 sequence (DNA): TGCGCCAGCAGCCAAGTGGCACAGGGGATAAACGAGCAGTACTTC.

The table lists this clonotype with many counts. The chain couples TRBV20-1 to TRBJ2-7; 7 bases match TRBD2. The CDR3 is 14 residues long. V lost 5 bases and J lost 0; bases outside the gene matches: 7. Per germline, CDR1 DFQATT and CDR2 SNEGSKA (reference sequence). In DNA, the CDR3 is TGCAGTGCTTGCTCTAGCGGAAGCTCCTACGAGCAGTACTTC. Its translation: CSACSSGSSYEQYF.

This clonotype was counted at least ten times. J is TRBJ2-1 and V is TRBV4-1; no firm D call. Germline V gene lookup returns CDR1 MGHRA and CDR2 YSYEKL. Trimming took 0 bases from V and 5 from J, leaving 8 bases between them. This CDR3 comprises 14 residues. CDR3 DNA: TGCGCCAGCAGCCAAGATCCCCAGAACAATGAGCAGTTCTTC. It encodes CASSQDPQNNEQFF.

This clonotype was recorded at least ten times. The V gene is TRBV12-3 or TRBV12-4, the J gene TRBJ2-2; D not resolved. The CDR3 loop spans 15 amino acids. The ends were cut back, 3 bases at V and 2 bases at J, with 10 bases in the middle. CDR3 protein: CASSFLELNTGELFF. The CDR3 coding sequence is TGTGCCAGCAGTTTTCTTGAACTTAACACCGGGGAGCTGTTTTTT.

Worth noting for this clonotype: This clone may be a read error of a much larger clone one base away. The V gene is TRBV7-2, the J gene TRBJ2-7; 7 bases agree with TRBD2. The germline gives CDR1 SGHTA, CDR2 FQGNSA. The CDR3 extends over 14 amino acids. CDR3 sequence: CASSPGGLGLEQHF. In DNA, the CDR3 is TGTGCCAGCAGCCCGGGAGGACTAGGTCTCGAGCAGCACTTC. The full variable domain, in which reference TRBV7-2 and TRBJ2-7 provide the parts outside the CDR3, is GAGVSQSPSNKVTEKGKDVELRCDPISGHTALYWYRQSLGQGLEFLIYFQGNSAPDKSGLPSDRFSAERTGGSVSTLTIQRTQQEDSAVYLCASSPGGLGLEQHFGPGTRLTVT.

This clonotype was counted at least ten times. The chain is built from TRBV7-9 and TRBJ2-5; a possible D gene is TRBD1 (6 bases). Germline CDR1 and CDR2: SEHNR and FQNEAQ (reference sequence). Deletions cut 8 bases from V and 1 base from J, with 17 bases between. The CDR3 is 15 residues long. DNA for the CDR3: TGTGCCAGCGACTCAGGGGCCACGATCCAAGAGACCCAGTACTTC. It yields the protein CASDSGATIQETQYF.

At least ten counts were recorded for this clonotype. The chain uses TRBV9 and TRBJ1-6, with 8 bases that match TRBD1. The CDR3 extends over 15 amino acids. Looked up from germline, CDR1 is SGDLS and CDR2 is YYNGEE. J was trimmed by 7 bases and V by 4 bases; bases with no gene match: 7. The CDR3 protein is CASSTRTGQNSPLHF. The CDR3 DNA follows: TGTGCCAGCAGCACCCGGACAGGGCAAAATTCACCCCTCCACTTT. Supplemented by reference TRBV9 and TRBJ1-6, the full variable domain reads DSGVTQTPKHLITATGQRVTLRCSPRSGDLSVYWYQQSLDQGLQFLIQYYNGEERAKGNILERFSAQQFPDLHSELNLSSLELGDSALYFCASSTRTGQNSPLHFGNGTRLTVT.

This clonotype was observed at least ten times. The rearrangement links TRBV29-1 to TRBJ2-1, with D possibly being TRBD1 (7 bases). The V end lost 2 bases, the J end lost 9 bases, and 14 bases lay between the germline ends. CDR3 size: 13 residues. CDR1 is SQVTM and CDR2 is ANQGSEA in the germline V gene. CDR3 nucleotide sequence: TGCAGCGTTGAAAGGGACTCAGGGGGTGAGCAGTTCTTC. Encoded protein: CSVERDSGGEQFF.

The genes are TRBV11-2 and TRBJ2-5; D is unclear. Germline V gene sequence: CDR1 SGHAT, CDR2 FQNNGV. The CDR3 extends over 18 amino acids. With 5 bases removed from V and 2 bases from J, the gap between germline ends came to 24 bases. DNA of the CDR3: TGTGCCAGCAGCAGACCCTCCCCCGGGCAGTACAATCAAGAGACCCAGTACTTC. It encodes CASSRPSPGQYNQETQYF.

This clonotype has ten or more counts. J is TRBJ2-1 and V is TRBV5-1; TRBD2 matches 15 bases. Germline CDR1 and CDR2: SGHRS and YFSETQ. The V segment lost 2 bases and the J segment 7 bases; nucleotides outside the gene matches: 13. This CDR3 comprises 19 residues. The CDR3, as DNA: TGCGCCAGCAGCTTACAGCCGGGACTAGCGGGAGGAGATGTGAATGAGCAGTTCTTC. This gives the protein CASSLQPGLAGGDVNEQFF.

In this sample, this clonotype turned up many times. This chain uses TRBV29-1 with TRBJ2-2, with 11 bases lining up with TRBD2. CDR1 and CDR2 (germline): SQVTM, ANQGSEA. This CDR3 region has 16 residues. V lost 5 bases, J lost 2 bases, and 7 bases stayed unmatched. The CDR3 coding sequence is TGCAGCGTTTCCTCGACTAGCGGGAAAAACACCGGGGAGCTGTTTTTT. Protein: CSVSSTSGKNTGELFF.

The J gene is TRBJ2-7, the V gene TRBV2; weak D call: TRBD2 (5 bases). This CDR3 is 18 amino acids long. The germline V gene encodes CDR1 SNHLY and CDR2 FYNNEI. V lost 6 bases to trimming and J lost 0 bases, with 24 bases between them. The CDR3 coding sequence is TGTGCCAGCAGCCCATCCCTCCGGGAAGGGCTTATCTCCTACGAGCAGTACTTC. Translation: CASSPSLREGLISYEQYF. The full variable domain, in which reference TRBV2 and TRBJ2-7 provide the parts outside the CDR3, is EPEVTQTPSHQVTQMGQEVILRCVPISNHLYFYWYRQILGQKVEFLVSFYNNEISEKSEIFDDQFSVERPDGSNFTLKIRSTKLEDSAMYFCASSPSLREGLISYEQYFGPGTRLTVT.

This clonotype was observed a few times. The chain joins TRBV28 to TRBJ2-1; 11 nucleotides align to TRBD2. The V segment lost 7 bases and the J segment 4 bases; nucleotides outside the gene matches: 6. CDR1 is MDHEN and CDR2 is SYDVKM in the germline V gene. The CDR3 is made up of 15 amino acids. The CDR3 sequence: CASNLGTSGYNEQFF. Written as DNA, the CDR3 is TGTGCCAGCAACCTCGGGACTAGCGGTTACAATGAGCAGTTCTTC.

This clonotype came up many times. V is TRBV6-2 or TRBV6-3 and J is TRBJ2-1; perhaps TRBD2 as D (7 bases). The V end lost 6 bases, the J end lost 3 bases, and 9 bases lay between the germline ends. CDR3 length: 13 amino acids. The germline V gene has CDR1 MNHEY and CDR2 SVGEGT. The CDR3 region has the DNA TGTGCCAGCAGAAGGGGGGGCTACAATGAGCAGTTCTTC. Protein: CASRRGGYNEQFF.

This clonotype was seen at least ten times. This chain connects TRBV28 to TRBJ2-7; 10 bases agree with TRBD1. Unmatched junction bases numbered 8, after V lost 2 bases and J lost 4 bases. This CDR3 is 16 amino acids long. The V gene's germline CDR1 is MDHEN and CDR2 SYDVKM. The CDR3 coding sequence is TGTGCCAGCAGTTTAGTCCGGGGACAGGGGCTGTACGAGCAGTACTTC. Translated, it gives CASSLVRGQGLYEQYF. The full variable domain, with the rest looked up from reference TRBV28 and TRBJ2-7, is DVKVTQSSRYLVKRTGEKVFLECVQDMDHENMFWYRQDPGLGLRLIYFSYDVKMKEKGDIPEGYSVSREKKERFSLILESASTNQTSMYLCASSLVRGQGLYEQYFGPGTRLTVT.

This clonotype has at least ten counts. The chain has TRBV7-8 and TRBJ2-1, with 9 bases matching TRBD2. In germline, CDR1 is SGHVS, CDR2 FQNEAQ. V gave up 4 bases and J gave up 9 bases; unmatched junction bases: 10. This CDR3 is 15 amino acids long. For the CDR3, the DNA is TGTGCCAGCAGCTCCTGGGATAGCGGGAGCTTTGAGCAGTTCTTC. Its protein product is CASSSWDSGSFEQFF.

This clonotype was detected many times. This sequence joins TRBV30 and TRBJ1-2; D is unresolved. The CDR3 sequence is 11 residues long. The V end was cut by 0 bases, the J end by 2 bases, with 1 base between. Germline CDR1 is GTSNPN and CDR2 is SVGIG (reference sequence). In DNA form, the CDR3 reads TGTGCCTGGAGTGTAAACTATGGCTACACCTTC. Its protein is CAWSVNYGYTF. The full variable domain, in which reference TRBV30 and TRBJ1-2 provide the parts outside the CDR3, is SQTIHQWPATLVQPVGSPLSLECTVEGTSNPNLYWYRQAAGRGLQLLFYSVGIGQISSEVPQNLSASRPQDRQFILSSKKLLLSDSGFYLCAWSVNYGYTFGSGTRLTVV.

The DNA of the CDR3 is TGCAGTGCTAGAGTTGGGAGAGAGGGGGGATCGGGAGATACGCAGTATTTT. Protein product: CSARVGREGGSGDTQYF. This chain connects TRBV20-1 to TRBJ2-3; TRBD1 or TRBD2 may be the D gene (6 bases each). Trimming stripped 1 base from V and 5 bases from J, with 22 bases between. Germline CDR1 is DFQATT and CDR2 is SNEGSKA (reference sequence). The CDR3 has 17 amino acids.

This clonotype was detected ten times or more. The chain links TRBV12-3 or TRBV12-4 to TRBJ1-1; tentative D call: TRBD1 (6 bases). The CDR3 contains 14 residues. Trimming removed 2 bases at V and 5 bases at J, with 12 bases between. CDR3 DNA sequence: TGTGCCAGCAGTTTAATGTCAGGGGAGACTGAAGCTTTCTTT. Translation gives CASSLMSGETEAFF.

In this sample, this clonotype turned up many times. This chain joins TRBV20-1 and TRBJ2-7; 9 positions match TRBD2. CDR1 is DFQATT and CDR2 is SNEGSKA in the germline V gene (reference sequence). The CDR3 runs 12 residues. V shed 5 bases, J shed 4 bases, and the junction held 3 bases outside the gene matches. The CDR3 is CSARSGRYEQYF. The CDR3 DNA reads TGCAGTGCTCGTAGCGGGAGATACGAGCAGTACTTC.

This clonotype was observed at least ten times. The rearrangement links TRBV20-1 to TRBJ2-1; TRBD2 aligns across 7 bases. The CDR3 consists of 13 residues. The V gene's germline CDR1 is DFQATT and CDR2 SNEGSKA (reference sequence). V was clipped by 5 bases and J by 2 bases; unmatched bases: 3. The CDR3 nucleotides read TGCAGTGCTCAGCGGGACCCCTACAATGAGCAGTTCTTC. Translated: CSAQRDPYNEQFF.

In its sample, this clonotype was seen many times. The CDR3 DNA sequence: TGCGCCAGCAGCTTGGAGGCGGGTAGCTCCTACGAGCAGTACTTC. Its protein is CASSLEAGSSYEQYF. This sequence joins TRBV5-1 and TRBJ2-7; tentatively, D is TRBD2 (5 bases). Germline lookup yields CDR1 SGHRS and CDR2 YFSETQ. V was shortened by 0 bases and J by 0 bases, with 10 bases between the two germline ends. This CDR3 is 15 amino acids long.

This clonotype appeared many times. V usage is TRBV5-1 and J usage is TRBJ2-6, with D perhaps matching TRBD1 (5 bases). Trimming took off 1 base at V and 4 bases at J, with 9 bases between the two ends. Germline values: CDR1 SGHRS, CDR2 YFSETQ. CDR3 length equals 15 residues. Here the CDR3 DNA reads TGCGCCAGCAGCTTGTACAGGCCCGGGGCCAACGTCCTGACTTTC. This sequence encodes CASSLYRPGANVLTF.

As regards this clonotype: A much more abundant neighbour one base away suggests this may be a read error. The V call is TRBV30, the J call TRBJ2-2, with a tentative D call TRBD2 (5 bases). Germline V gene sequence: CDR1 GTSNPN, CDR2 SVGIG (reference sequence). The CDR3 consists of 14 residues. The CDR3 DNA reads TGTGCCTGGAGTTCCGGGCGGATCACCGGGGAGCCGTTTTTT. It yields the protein CAWSSGRITGEPFF.